The 6 T cell receptor beta chains presented below share a single source sample, sequenced in a study of OX40 agonist ivuxolimab in advanced cancers. Repertoires were generated with immunoSEQ multiplex PCR, while TCRdb's copy carries only in-frame clones and drops some. The data show approximately 100,000 clones, about 90% seen once. Source: CD4+ or CD8+ T cells sorted from blood, taken in a trial of the OX40 agonist ivuxolimab. The receptors shown here come from an adult with an advanced solid tumor such as melanoma, head and neck, liver or kidney cancer.

The chain couples TRBV10-3 to TRBJ1-4; D is uncertain. Trimming cost V 5 bases and J 7 bases, with 14 bases left between them. The CDR3 has 14 residues. Germline CDR1 reads ENHRY; CDR2 reads SYGVKD. The CDR3 region has the DNA TGTGCCATCAGTAAGGACGGTTCGAGTGAAAAACTGTTTTTT. Translated: CAISKDGSSEKLFF.

The chain links TRBV4-1 to TRBJ1-2; D is perhaps TRBD1 (6 bases). The CDR3 spans 15 residues. The germline V gene has CDR1 MGHRA and CDR2 YSYEKL. Trimming removed 0 bases from V and 8 bases from J, with 16 bases in between. The DNA of the CDR3 is TGCGCCAGCAGCCAAGAATGGGGGGCTCTCGACGGCTACACCTTC. Protein sequence: CASSQEWGALDGYTF.

In its sample, this clone was seen a few times. The chain couples TRBV4-2 to TRBJ1-5; the D is unclear. Germline values: CDR1 LGHNA, CDR2 YNFKEQ. This CDR3 contains 16 residues. Deletions cut 0 bases from V and 4 bases from J, with 13 bases between. CDR3 bases: TGTGCCAGCAGCCAAGATTGGCCAACCTTTAATCAGCCCCAGCATTTT. This sequence encodes CASSQDWPTFNQPQHF.

The rearrangement uses TRBV9 and TRBJ1-1; no reliable D call. Germline assignment: CDR1 SGDLS and CDR2 YYNGEE. The CDR3 has 16 amino acids. Trimming took 4 bases from V and 0 from J, leaving 16 bases between them. The CDR3 nucleotides read TGTGCCAGCAGCCCATTCCCGGGCGCCTTGAACACTGAAGCTTTCTTT. Translation: CASSPFPGALNTEAFF.

The genes are TRBV7-8 and TRBJ1-5; perhaps TRBD1 as D (5 bases). Germline-derived CDR1 and CDR2 are SGHVS and FQNEAQ. The CDR3 loop spans 15 amino acids. V lost 3 bases, J lost 1 base, and 10 bases lay in between. This CDR3 is CASSFGRGSNQPQHF. CDR3 in DNA: TGTGCCAGCAGCTTTGGCCGGGGGAGCAATCAGCCCCAGCATTTT.

This clone came up once. In DNA form, the CDR3 reads TGTGCCAGCAGACTCGACAGGGGGGAAGCTTTCTTT. As protein: CASRLDRGEAFF. The chain recombines TRBV7-9 with TRBJ1-1, with 9 bases lining up with TRBD1. With 6 bases clipped from V and 8 bases from J, the junction kept 4 bases outside the gene matches. The CDR3 spans 12 residues. CDR1 is SEHNR, CDR2 FQNEAQ, per germline (reference sequence).